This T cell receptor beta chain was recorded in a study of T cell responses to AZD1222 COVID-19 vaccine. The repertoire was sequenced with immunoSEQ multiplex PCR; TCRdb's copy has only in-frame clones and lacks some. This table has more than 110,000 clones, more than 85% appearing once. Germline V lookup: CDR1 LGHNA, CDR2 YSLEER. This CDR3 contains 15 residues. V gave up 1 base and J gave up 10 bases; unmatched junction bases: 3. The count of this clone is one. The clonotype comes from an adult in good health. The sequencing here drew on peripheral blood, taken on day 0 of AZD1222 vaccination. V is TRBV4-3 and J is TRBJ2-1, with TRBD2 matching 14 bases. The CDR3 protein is CASSQGLAGGREQFF. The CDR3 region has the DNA TGCGCCAGCAGCCAAGGACTAGCGGGGGGGCGGGAGCAGTTCTTC.